This T cell receptor beta chain was sequenced during a study of blood T cell repertoires in COVID-19. Study-level information: Acute and convalescent COVID-19 specimens originated in the United States, Italy and Spain. T cells, B-cell-depleted T cells, or PBMCs provided the cDNA or gDNA that served as material.

Authors' processing steps: For nucleated cells, counts were estimated from reference gene primer amplification. TCRdb's table, derived via immunoSEQ multiplex PCR, lists solely in-frame clones and lacks some. V and J calls and clone size are as listed in that table; D and trimming were resolved from the DNA. The table has about 360,000 clones, around 87% seen once. The sample holds one count of this clone. Germline-derived CDR1 and CDR2 are SGHDN and FVKESK. The V end lost 5 bases, the J end lost 2 bases, and 14 bases lay between the germline ends. The CDR3 consists of 15 residues. The specimen sequenced was peripheral blood. The TCR was taken from a human donor in a cohort sampled during active COVID-19. J is TRBJ2-3 and V is TRBV14; possible D gene TRBD2, 6 bases. This CDR3 is CASSELAANTDTQYF. CDR3 DNA: TGTGCCAGCAGCGAACTAGCTGCTAACACAGATACGCAGTATTTT.